This T cell receptor (beta chain) derives from a study of T-cell memory formation after mild COVID-19 (dated by TCRdb to the early 2020s). Regarding the study in general: Most TCR sequence clusters were specific to one of the two donors. In a couple of donors, T-cell clones that expanded and contracted after mild COVID-19 were tracked by sequencing TCRalpha and TCRbeta repertoires over time. The cohort comprised two young, previously healthy adult volunteers, one female and one male. Overall study outcomes, separate from this receptor: From day 15 to 85, contracting clones showed balanced CD4/CD8 phenotypes, whereas a second wave of clones that expanded from day 15 to 37 leaned towards CD4+. SARS-CoV-2 specificity was not confirmed for the second-wave clones peaking on day 37. Contracting CD4+ clones appeared mostly in the CM and EM memory subsets, whereas CD8+ clones were enriched in EMRA. Only a couple of mild cases were covered by the study, and larger cohorts that include severe cases with pre-infection samples were considered necessary. Some responding clones were found in pre-infection memory, which suggests that pre-existing cross-reactive memory T cells took part in the SARS-CoV-2 response.

V trim: 5 bases; J trim: 4 bases; unmatched bases: 4. The CDR3 holds 14 amino acids from the cysteine to the phenylalanine. The entry retains the CDR3 DNA only, 42 bases that are in frame from base 1. CDR1 is given as SGHVS and CDR2 as FQNEAQ, both from the germline V gene. Ficoll-Paque density gradient centrifugation was used to isolate PBMCs. This clonotype turned up a few times. It lacks a known antigen. No base-level quality is on record; no much larger clone is a single base apart. This sample was sequenced with an Illumina NovaSeq 6000. TCRalpha and TCRbeta cDNA libraries were constructed by 5'RACE with constant-segment primers, with sample barcodes and unique molecular identifiers being introduced. Trizol reagent was used to extract RNA from every sample. Libraries were amplified in two PCR steps, with a second sample barcode and Illumina TruSeq adapters added in the second step. Sequencing of the libraries was done on an Illumina NovaSeq, producing 2 x 150 bp paired-end reads. As for the original processing: Demultiplexing of reads and collapsing into UMI-guided consensus sequences were performed with migec v1.2.7. Using mixcr v2.1.11, UMI consensuses were aligned to TRA and TRB V and J templates and then assembled into clonotypes. Clonotypes were classified as expanded or contracted when called significant by both edgeR and NoisET, with noise models trained on biological replicates. For edgeR calls, the thresholds were a false discovery rate-adjusted p below 0.01 and a log2 fold-change of 1. As an exploratory analysis of dynamics, PCA with hierarchical clustering was applied to max-normalized trajectories of the 1000 most abundant clonotypes. Each responding clone was given a CD4 or CD8 phenotype based on the CD4+ and CD8+ repertoires, which had been sequenced separately. The raw public reads went through TCRdb reprocessing: fastp at Q25, MiXCR clone calling, in-frame beta chains kept. One record per CDR3 amino acid sequence lists the most common genes and DNA. The V and J calls shown here were made by TCRdb, not taken from the authors' results. The sample table holds over 400,000 distinct CDR3 sequences, of which 20% to 25% were seen once. The ten largest clones add up to about an eighth of the sample.

Source material: PBMCs or a T cell subset sorted from them (not recorded which). Recombination linked TRBV7-8 to TRBJ1-2, with TRBD1 identical over 10 junction bases. The TCR originated in an adult woman who had mild COVID-19 (a few samples of this study predate the infection). The sample titles of this study are shuffled in the database, so cell type and time point are left out; the donor was told from shared clones. The CDR3 region reads CASSLGDRGYGYTF. In nucleotides, the sequence is TGTGCCAGCAGCCTTGGGGACAGGGGCTATGGCTACACCTTC.